The clone carrying this T cell receptor (beta chain) has only a few counts. Its antigen is unidentified. The data belong to a study of T cell repertoires in cytomegalovirus infection. Study results and caveats: Ex vivo responses were dominated by HLA-C-restricted CMV-specific TCR beta clonotypes.

Via MiXCR, TCRdb re-called the reads, giving one row per CDR3 protein. In the table there are more than 350,000 distinct CDR3 sequences, roughly 30% of which are singletons. Sequencing was performed on PBMCs. This receptor was identified in a human donor in good health (CMV status not recorded). Some clones in this sample may be carry-over from other donors' samples.

The CDR3 DNA reads as TGTGCCAGCAGTTACAGTGGGCTAGTCAATGAGCAGTTCTTC. Protein sequence: CASSYSGLVNEQFF. The chain couples TRBV6-2 or TRBV6-3 to TRBJ2-1; no firm D call. Germline V gene data show CDR1 as MNHEY and CDR2 as SVGEGT. The CDR3 runs 14 residues. V lost 2 bases, J lost 6 bases, and 11 bases lay in between.